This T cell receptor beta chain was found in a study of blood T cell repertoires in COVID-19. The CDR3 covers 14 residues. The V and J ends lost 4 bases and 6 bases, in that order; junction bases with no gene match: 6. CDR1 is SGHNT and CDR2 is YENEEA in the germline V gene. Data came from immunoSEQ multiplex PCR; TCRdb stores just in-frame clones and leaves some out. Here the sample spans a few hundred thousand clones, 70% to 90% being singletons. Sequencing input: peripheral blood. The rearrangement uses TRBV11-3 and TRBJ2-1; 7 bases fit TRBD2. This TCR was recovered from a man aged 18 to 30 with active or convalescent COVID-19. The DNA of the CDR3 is TGTGCCAGCAGCTCGCCAGCGGGGACCAATGAGCAGTTCTTC. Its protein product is CASSSPAGTNEQFF.